This T cell receptor (beta chain) derives from a study of CXCR3-negative and CXCR3-positive naive CD8 T cells. UMI labels and 5' RACE were used to prepare the TRB cDNA libraries. TCRdb reprocessed the 5' RACE reads, keeping one entry per CDR3 protein, no DNA. This repertoire includes tens of thousands of distinct CDR3 sequences. The CDR3 is 14 residues long. This chain connects TRBV12-3 or TRBV12-4 to TRBJ2-1; the D call from TCRdb, TRBD2, cannot be confirmed without DNA. Sequenced sample: naive CXCR3- CD8+ T cells from blood. Subset in this sample: CD45RO-CCR7+CD27+CD95- naive CD8+ T cells lacking CXCR3 (TNR3-). The sequence came from a human donor in good health. Some clones in this sample may be carry-over from other donors' samples. The CDR3 loop reads CANALSGGNNEQFF.